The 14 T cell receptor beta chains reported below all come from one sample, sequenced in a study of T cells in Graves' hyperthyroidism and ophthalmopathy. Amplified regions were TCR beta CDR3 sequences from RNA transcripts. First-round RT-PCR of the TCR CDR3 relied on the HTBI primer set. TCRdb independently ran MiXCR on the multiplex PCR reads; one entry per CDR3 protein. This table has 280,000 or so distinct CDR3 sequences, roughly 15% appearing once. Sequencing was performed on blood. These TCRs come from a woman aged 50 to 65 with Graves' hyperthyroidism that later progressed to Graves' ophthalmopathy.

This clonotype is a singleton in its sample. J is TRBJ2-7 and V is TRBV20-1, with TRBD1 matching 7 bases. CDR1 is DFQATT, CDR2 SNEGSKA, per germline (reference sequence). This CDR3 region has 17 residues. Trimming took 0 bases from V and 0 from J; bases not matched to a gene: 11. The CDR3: CSARDGSLGTASYEQYF. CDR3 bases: TGCAGTGCTAGAGATGGGTCCCTTGGGACAGCCTCCTACGAGCAGTACTTC.

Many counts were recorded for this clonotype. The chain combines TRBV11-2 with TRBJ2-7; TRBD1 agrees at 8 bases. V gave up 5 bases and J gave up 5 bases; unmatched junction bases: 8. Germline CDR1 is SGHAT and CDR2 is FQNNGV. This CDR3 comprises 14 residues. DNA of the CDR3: TGTGCCAGCAGCCTTGGCAGGGGGCGGAACGAGCAGTACTTC. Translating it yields CASSLGRGRNEQYF.

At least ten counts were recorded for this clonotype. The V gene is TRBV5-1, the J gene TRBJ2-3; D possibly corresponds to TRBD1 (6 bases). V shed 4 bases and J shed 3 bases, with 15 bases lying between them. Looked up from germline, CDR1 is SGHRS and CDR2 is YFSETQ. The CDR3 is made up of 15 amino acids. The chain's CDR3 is CASSRPGTRTDTQYF. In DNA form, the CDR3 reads TGCGCCAGCAGCAGACCCGGGACACGGACAGATACGCAGTATTTT.

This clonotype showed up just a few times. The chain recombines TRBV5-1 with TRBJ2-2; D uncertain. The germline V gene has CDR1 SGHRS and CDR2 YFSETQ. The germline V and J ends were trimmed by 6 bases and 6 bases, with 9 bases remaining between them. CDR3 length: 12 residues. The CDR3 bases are TGCGCCAGCATGTCTCACCCCGGGGAGCTGTTTTTT. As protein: CASMSHPGELFF.

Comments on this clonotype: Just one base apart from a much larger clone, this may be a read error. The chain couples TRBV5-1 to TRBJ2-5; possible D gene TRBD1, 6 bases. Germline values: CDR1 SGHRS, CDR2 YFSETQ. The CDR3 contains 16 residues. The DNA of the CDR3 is TGCGCCGGCAGCTTGGCTCGGTCAGGGGCTCAAGAGACCCAGTACTTC. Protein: CAGSLARSGAQETQYF.

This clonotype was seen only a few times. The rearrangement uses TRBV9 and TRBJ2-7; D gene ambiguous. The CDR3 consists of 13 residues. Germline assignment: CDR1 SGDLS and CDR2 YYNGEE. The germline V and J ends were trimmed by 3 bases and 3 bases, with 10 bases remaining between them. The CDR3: CASSEQDLYEQYF. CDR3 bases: TGTGCCAGCAGCGAGCAGGACCTCTACGAGCAGTACTTC.

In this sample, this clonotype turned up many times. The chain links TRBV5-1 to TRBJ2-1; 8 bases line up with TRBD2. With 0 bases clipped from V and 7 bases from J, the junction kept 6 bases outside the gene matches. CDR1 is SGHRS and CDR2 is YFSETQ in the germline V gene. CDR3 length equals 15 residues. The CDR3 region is CASSLGREGVNEQFF. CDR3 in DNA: TGCGCCAGCAGCTTGGGCCGGGAGGGGGTGAATGAGCAGTTCTTC.

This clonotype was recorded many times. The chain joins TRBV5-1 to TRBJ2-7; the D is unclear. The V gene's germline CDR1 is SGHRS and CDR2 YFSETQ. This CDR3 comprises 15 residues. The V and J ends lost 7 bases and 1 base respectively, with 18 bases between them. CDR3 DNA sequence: TGCGCCAGCGCGCTCGGGCCTCGAAATTCCTACGAGCAGTACTTC. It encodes CASALGPRNSYEQYF.

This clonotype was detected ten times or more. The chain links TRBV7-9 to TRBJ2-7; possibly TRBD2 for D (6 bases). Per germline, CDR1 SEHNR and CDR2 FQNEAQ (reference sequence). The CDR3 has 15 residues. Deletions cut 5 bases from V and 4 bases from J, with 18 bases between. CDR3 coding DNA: TGTGCCAGCAGCGTCCTTTCTAGCGCGTGGTACGAGCAGTACTTC. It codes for CASSVLSSAWYEQYF.

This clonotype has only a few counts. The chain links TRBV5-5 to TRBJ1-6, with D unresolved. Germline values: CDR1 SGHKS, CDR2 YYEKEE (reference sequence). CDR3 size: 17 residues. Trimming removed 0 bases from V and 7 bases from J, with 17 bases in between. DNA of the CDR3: TGTGCCAGCAGCTTGGTTTACCTCGGACTGCCAAATTCACCCCTCCACTTT. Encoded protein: CASSLVYLGLPNSPLHF.

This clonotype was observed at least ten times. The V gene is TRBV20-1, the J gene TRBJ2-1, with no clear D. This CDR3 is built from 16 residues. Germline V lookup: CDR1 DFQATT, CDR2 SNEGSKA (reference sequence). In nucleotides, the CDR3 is TGCATCGGTGAAGAGGTCCTAGGTGGGTACTACAATGAGCAGTTCTTC. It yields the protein CIGEEVLGGYYNEQFF.

Here the CDR3 DNA reads TGTGCCAGCACCAATTCTGGAGGGAACACTGAAGCTTTCTTT. Its protein is CASTNSGGNTEAFF. This chain links TRBV12-3 or TRBV12-4 with TRBJ1-1, with D unresolved. The CDR3 is made up of 14 amino acids. V was shortened by 7 bases and J by 1 base, with 13 bases between the two germline ends.

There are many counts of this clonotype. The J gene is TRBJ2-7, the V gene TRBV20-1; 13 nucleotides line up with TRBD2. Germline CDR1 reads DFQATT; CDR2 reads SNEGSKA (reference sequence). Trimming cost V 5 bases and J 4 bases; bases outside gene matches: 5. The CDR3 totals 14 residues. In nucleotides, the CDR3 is TGCAGTGCTCGACTAGCGGGAGGCCTTTACGAGCAGTACTTC. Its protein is CSARLAGGLYEQYF.

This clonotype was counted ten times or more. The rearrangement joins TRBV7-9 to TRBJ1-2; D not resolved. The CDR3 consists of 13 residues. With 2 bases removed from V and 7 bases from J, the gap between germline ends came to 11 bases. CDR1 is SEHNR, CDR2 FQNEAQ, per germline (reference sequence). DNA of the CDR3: TGTGCCAGCAGCTTATTATCGTCCCCTGGCTACACCTTC. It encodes CASSLLSSPGYTF.